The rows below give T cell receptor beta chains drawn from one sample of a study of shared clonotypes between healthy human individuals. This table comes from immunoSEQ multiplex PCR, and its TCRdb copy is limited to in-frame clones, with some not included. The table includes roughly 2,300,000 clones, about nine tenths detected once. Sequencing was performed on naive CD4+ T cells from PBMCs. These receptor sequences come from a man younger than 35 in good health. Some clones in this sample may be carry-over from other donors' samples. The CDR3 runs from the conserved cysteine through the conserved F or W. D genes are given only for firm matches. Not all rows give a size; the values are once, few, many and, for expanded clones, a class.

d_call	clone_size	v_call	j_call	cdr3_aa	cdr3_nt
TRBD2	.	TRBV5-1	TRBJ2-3	CASRLAGASTDTQYF	TGCGCCAGCAGATTAGCGGGTGCTAGCACAGATACGCAGTATTTT
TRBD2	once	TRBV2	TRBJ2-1	CASSDGGVEQFF	TGTGCCAGCAGTGACGGGGGGGTGGAGCAGTTCTTC
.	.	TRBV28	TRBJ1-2	CASSLQAGLGGYTF	TGTGCCAGCAGTTTACAGGCGGGCCTTGGGGGCTACACCTTC
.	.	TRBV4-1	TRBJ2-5	CASSRGTAQETQYF	TGCGCCAGCAGCCGCGGGACAGCCCAAGAGACCCAGTACTTC
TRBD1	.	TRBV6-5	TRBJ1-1	CASSYKGATEAFF	TGTGCCAGCAGTTACAAGGGGGCGACTGAAGCTTTCTTT
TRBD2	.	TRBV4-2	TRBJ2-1	CASSPRTSGVSYNEQFF	TGTGCCAGCAGCCCTCGGACTAGCGGGGTCTCCTACAATGAGCAGTTCTTC
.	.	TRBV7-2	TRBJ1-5	CASSGRSEPQHF	TGTGCCAGCAGCGGCCGGTCGGAGCCCCAGCATTTT
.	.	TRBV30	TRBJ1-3	CAWSVAPVDRNTIYF	TGTGCCTGGAGTGTGGCACCGGTAGATAGAAACACCATATATTTT
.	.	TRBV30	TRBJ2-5	CAWRSPLGVPQETQYF	TGTGCCTGGAGGAGCCCTCTTGGGGTCCCCCAAGAGACCCAGTACTTC
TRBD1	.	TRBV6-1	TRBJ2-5	CASSVTGGLYQETQYF	TGTGCCAGCAGTGTCACAGGGGGACTGTACCAAGAGACCCAGTACTTC
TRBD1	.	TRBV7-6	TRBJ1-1	CASSLVAGTGGTEAFF	TGTGCCAGCAGCTTAGTCGCCGGGACAGGGGGAACTGAAGCTTTCTTT
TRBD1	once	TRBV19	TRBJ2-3	CASSHRGQSTDTQYF	TGTGCCAGTAGTCACAGGGGGCAGAGCACAGATACGCAGTATTTT
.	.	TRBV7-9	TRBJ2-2	CASSLKQRNTGELFF	TGTGCCAGCAGCTTAAAACAGCGGAACACCGGGGAGCTGTTTTTT
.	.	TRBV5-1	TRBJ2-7	CASSSGERVGEQYF	TGCGCCAGCAGCTCTGGCGAGCGGGTCGGCGAGCAGTACTTC
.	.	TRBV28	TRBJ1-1	CASSPESATMNTEAFF	TGTGCCAGCAGCCCTGAGTCAGCGACGATGAACACTGAAGCTTTCTTT
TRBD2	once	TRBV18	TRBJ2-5	CASSGTSGQETQYF	TGTGCCAGCTCGGGGACTAGCGGGCAAGAGACCCAGTACTTC
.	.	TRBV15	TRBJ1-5	CATSRDLTATRPQHF	TGTGCCACCAGCAGAGATCTGACAGCCACCCGGCCCCAGCATTTT
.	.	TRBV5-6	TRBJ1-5	CASSPRYSNQPQHF	TGTGCCAGCAGCCCCAGATATAGCAATCAGCCCCAGCATTTT
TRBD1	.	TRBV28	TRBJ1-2	CASSSPIGTANYGYTF	TGTGCCAGCAGTTCACCTATAGGGACAGCCAACTATGGCTACACCTTC
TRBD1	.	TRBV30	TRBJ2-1	CAWSGDSHNEQFF	TGTGCCTGGAGTGGGGACAGTCACAATGAGCAGTTCTTC
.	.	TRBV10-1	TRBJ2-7	CASSEEMSSYEQYF	TGCGCCAGCAGTGAGGAGATGAGCTCCTACGAGCAGTACTTC